The sequence of this T cell receptor beta chain was determined in a study of control samples from healthy donors and cancer patients. Assay used: immunoSEQ multiplex PCR; TCRdb lists only in-frame clones, some missing. The sample holds some 190,000 clones, approximately 90% seen once. The CDR3 spans 14 residues. The V and J ends lost 0 bases and 6 bases respectively, with 11 bases between them. The V gene's germline CDR1 is SGHRS and CDR2 YFSETQ. Sequences were obtained from blood. This rearrangement joins TRBV5-1 to TRBJ2-3; D may be TRBD2 (5 bases). The source is a man aged 25-40 years in good health. CDR3 protein: CASSLAKPGDTQYF. CDR3 sequence (DNA): TGCGCCAGCAGCTTGGCCAAACCGGGGGATACGCAGTATTTT. Using reference TRBV5-1 and TRBJ2-3 for the parts outside the CDR3, the full variable domain is KAGVTQTPRYLIKTRGQQVTLSCSPISGHRSVSWYQQTPGQGLQFLFEYFSETQRNKGNFPGRFSGRQFSNSRSEMNVSTLELGDSALYLCASSLAKPGDTQYFGPGTRLTVL.